This passage covers 18 T cell receptor beta chains from one sample sequenced in a study of blood T cell repertoires in COVID-19 (dated by TCRdb to the early 2020s). The protocol used for the library was the immunoSEQ multiplex PCR assay. Not all clones reach the TCRdb copy of this immuneACCESS table, which keeps in-frame sequences only. Checked studies attribute under half of the gap to unresolved V genes and leave the rest unexplained. Within this sample are under 60,000 clones, with 75% to 90% of them counted one time only. The ten largest make up roughly 5% of the sample. Material: peripheral blood. The receptor set was obtained from a human donor in a cohort sampled during active COVID-19.

The rearrangement uses TRBV5-1 and TRBJ1-3; 7 bases align to TRBD1. Germline CDR1 reads SGHRS; CDR2 reads YFSETQ. The CDR3 length is 13 residues. With V trimmed by 4 bases and J by 7 bases, 5 bases remained unmatched. CDR3 sequence reads: CASSGDRSNTIYF. The DNA of the CDR3 is TGCGCCAGCAGCGGGGACAGATCCAACACCATATATTTT.

V is TRBV3-1 (or the pseudogene TRBV3-2) and J is TRBJ1-2; 10 bases line up with TRBD1. CDR1 is LGHDT, CDR2 YNNKEL, per germline (reference sequence). The junction had 13 bases not matched to a gene; V was cut back by 1 base and J by 8 bases. This CDR3 comprises 17 residues. DNA of the CDR3: TGTGCCAGCAGCCAAGGACAGGGGGCCATGTCGAGAGGAGGCTACACCTTC. Translating gives CASSQGQGAMSRGGYTF.

The chain combines TRBV18 with TRBJ1-2; D gene ambiguous. The length of the CDR3 is 13 residues. Trimming took 3 bases from V and 3 from J, leaving 8 bases between them. Germline V gene sequence: CDR1 KGHSH, CDR2 LQKENI. CDR3 in amino acids: CASSPRVDYGYTF. The CDR3 DNA reads as TGTGCCAGCTCACCTCGGGTGGACTATGGCTACACCTTC.

J is TRBJ2-5 and V is TRBV7-2; 9 bases match TRBD2. Germline V gives CDR1 SGHTA, CDR2 FQGNSA. This CDR3 is 15 amino acids long. J was trimmed by 3 bases and V by 5 bases; bases with no gene match: 7. The CDR3 region is CASSTSAGGKETQYF. As DNA, the CDR3 is TGTGCCAGCAGCACCTCAGCGGGGGGCAAAGAGACCCAGTACTTC.

V gene TRBV11-2 combines with J gene TRBJ2-7; TRBD2 matches at 15 bases. The germline V gene encodes CDR1 SGHAT and CDR2 FQNNGV. Unmatched junction bases numbered 7, after V lost 5 bases and J lost 2 bases. The CDR3 has 17 residues. CDR3 protein: CASSPTRTSGGAYEQYF. The CDR3 nucleotides read TGTGCCAGCAGCCCGACCCGGACTAGCGGGGGGGCCTACGAGCAGTACTTC. Full variable domain (remainder filled in from reference TRBV11-2 and TRBJ2-7): EAGVAQSPRYKIIEKRQSVAFWCNPISGHATLYWYQQILGQGPKLLIQFQNNGVVDDSQLPKDRFSAERLKGVDSTLKIQPAKLEDSAVYLCASSPTRTSGGAYEQYFGPGTRLTVT.

The rearrangement joins TRBV5-4 to TRBJ2-2; D is possibly TRBD1 (6 bases). Per the germline V gene, CDR1 is SGHNT and CDR2 is YYREEE (reference sequence). The CDR3 covers 13 residues. V dropped 2 bases and J dropped 6 bases, with 8 bases sitting between them. CDR3 sequence (DNA): TGTGCCAGCAGCTTAAGGGGGTCCGGGGAGCTGTTTTTT. Its translation: CASSLRGSGELFF.

The V gene is TRBV4-2, the J gene TRBJ1-6; possibly TRBD1 for D (5 bases). V was pared by 0 bases and J by 9 bases, with 18 bases between. Per the germline V gene, CDR1 is LGHNA and CDR2 is YNFKEQ. This CDR3 is built from 17 residues. The CDR3, as DNA: TGTGCCAGCAGCCAAGATAGAAGGAAAGGGAGGGGTTCACCCCTCCACTTT. This codes for CASSQDRRKGRGSPLHF.

This clone has more than one count but fewer than ten. The chain carries TRBV10-3 and TRBJ2-2; TRBD1 aligns across 7 bases. The J segment lost 4 bases and the V segment lost 8 bases, leaving 10 bases of the junction unmatched. This CDR3 is 15 amino acids long. Germline-derived CDR1 and CDR2 are ENHRY and SYGVKD. This chain's CDR3 is CAIEETGAGTGELFF. The CDR3 DNA follows: TGTGCCATCGAAGAAACAGGGGCTGGCACCGGGGAGCTGTTTTTT.

This clone was counted once. V and J are TRBV19 and TRBJ2-3, with 8 nucleotides matching TRBD1. This CDR3 contains 14 residues. Trimming took 8 bases from V and 3 from J; bases not matched to a gene: 7. Germline CDR1 LNHDA, CDR2 SQIVND (reference sequence). The CDR3 DNA reads TGTGCCAGTTTAGACAGGGGTGAAACAGATACGCAGTATTTT. Translation gives CASLDRGETDTQYF.

J is TRBJ2-5 and V is TRBV5-4; 10 nucleotides align to TRBD1. V gave up 4 bases and J gave up 1 base; unmatched junction bases: 10. The CDR3 is made up of 17 amino acids. Per the germline V gene, CDR1 is SGHNT and CDR2 is YYREEE (reference sequence). Here the CDR3 reads CASSPGTGERGQETQYF. CDR3 coding DNA: TGTGCCAGCAGCCCCGGGACAGGGGAGAGGGGCCAAGAGACCCAGTACTTC.

The chain links TRBV11-2 to TRBJ2-7, with 8 bases lining up with TRBD1. The germline CDR1 and CDR2 sequences are SGHAT and FQNNGV. This CDR3 is built from 16 residues. Trimming at V came to 5 bases and at J to 2 bases, leaving 11 bases not matched to a gene. The CDR3, as DNA: TGTGCCAGCAGCCGGACCGCGGGACAGGCCGCCTACGAGCAGTACTTC. As protein: CASSRTAGQAAYEQYF.

This chain connects TRBV4-3 to TRBJ1-3; perhaps TRBD1 as D (5 bases). V was clipped by 1 base and J by 0 bases, with 13 bases between them. This CDR3 region has 17 residues. CDR1 and CDR2 (germline): LGHNA, YSLEER. The CDR3 loop reads CASSQGGGASSGNTIYF. Written as DNA, the CDR3 is TGCGCCAGCAGCCAAGGGGGTGGGGCTAGCTCTGGAAACACCATATATTTT.

The V and J genes are TRBV5-4 and TRBJ1-2, with 7 bases matching TRBD1. V lost 0 bases and J lost 7; bases outside the gene matches: 9. The germline CDR1 and CDR2 sequences are SGHNT and YYREEE (reference sequence). There are 15 residues in the CDR3. CDR3 protein: CASSLAVQGDLGYTF. The CDR3 bases are TGTGCCAGCAGCTTGGCCGTCCAGGGGGATCTTGGCTACACCTTC.

This clone was counted between two and nine times. This chain connects TRBV2 to TRBJ1-1; TRBD1 matches at 7 bases. The CDR3 consists of 13 residues. The ends lost 7 bases at V and 7 bases at J; junction bases unmatched: 9. Germline CDR1 SNHLY, CDR2 FYNNEI. The CDR3 nucleotides read TGTGCCAGCACCCCCGTAGGGGGCGGTGAAGCTTTCTTT. Its translation: CASTPVGGGEAFF.

The CDR3 nucleotides are TGTGCCAGCAGTTTCCGGGAAACCCTGGCTGGCTACACCTTC. It encodes CASSFRETLAGYTF. This sequence joins TRBV6-5 and TRBJ1-2; D ambiguous. The CDR3 runs 14 residues. The germline gives CDR1 MNHEY, CDR2 SVGAGI. The V and J ends lost 4 bases and 7 bases respectively, with 16 bases between them.

The J gene is TRBJ2-7, the V gene TRBV28; perhaps TRBD2 as D (6 bases). Between the trimmed V and J ends, which lost 7 bases and 2 bases, there was a span of 15 bases. The CDR3 consists of 14 residues. Germline V CDR1 and CDR2: MDHEN, SYDVKM. DNA of the CDR3: TGTGCCAGCACCCCCGCGGGGTTAACCTACGAGCAGTACTTC. This gives the protein CASTPAGLTYEQYF.

The chain carries TRBV30 and TRBJ2-7, with TRBD1 matching over 7 bases. This CDR3 is built from 13 residues. Germline V gene lookup returns CDR1 GTSNPN and CDR2 SVGIG (reference sequence). The V and J ends lost 8 bases and 7 bases, in that order; junction bases with no gene match: 14. The CDR3 region is CAGQDRAVGEQYF. The DNA for the CDR3 is TGTGCCGGTCAAGACAGGGCTGTCGGGGAGCAGTACTTC.

V usage is TRBV6-2 or TRBV6-3 and J usage is TRBJ2-6; D is unresolved. Per germline, CDR1 MNHEY and CDR2 SVGEGT. This CDR3 region has 15 residues. With 6 bases removed from V and 4 bases from J, the gap between germline ends came to 13 bases. In DNA, the CDR3 is TGTGCCAGCAGCCCGGCCAAGTGGGGGGCCAACGTCCTGACTTTC. Translation gives CASSPAKWGANVLTF.